One and the same sample provided the 5 T cell receptor beta chains below, sequenced in a study of regulatory T cells in long-lasting Graves disease. Combining iRepertoire HTBI primers with Arm-PCR of CDR3 regions, the authors built TCR beta libraries. TCRdb analysed the multiplex PCR reads with MiXCR anew, one entry per CDR3 protein. The sample includes roughly 400,000 distinct CDR3 sequences, about 21% of them seen just once. Time point: persistent/refractory GD, antithyroid drugs over 5 years with positive TRAb. RNA extracted from PBMCs served as the sequencing template. Source: peripheral blood mononuclear cells (PBMCs), taken when the disease was refractory, from a patient treated with antithyroid drugs. These receptors all stem from a female donor with Graves disease.

This clonotype has at least ten counts. CDR3 protein: CASSPTGFGQPQHF. The CDR3 DNA follows: TGTGCCAGCAGCCCGACAGGGTTTGGTCAGCCCCAGCATTTT. The chain has TRBV13 and TRBJ1-5; 7 bases match TRBD1. The CDR3 loop spans 14 amino acids. V lost 5 bases to trimming and J lost 6 bases; unmatched junction nucleotides: 7. In germline, CDR1 is PRHDT, CDR2 FYEKMQ (reference sequence).

This chain links TRBV20-1 with TRBJ2-7; D may be TRBD1 (5 bases). The germline V and J ends were trimmed by 6 bases and 5 bases, with 20 bases remaining between them. Germline loops: CDR1 DFQATT, CDR2 SNEGSKA (reference sequence). The CDR3 runs to 14 residues. The CDR3 sequence: CSASIATARDEQYF. The CDR3 DNA sequence: TGCAGTGCCTCGATTGCCACGGCCAGGGACGAGCAGTACTTC.

The CDR3 DNA reads as TGCGCCAGCAGCACCGGACCGAGGGATAATTCACCCCTCCACTTT. It codes for CASSTGPRDNSPLHF. The V and J genes are TRBV5-1 and TRBJ1-6; no definite D call. Deletions cut 4 bases from V and 5 bases from J, with 13 bases between. The CDR3 is made up of 15 amino acids. CDR1 and CDR2 (germline): SGHRS, YFSETQ. The variable domain in full, with the rest retrieved from reference TRBV5-1 and TRBJ1-6, is KAGVTQTPRYLIKTRGQQVTLSCSPISGHRSVSWYQQTPGQGLQFLFEYFSETQRNKGNFPGRFSGRQFSNSRSEMNVSTLELGDSALYLCASSTGPRDNSPLHFGNGTRLTVT.

In its sample, this clonotype was seen a few times. This chain links TRBV19 with TRBJ1-1; D might be TRBD1 (5 bases). There are 13 residues in the CDR3. Germline V gene lookup returns CDR1 LNHDA and CDR2 SQIVND (reference sequence). The V end was cut by 3 bases, the J end by 8 bases, with 13 bases between. DNA of the CDR3: TGTGCCAGTAGTATTTCTATCGGGGGAGAAGCTTTCTTT. This gives the protein CASSISIGGEAFF.

This sequence joins TRBV27 and TRBJ2-7; the match to TRBD2 covers 13 bases. This CDR3 has 16 amino acids. Germline V gene sequence: CDR1 MNHEY, CDR2 SMNVEV (reference sequence). The trim removed 6 bases at V and 1 base at J, leaving 6 bases unmatched. The DNA for the CDR3 is TGTGCCAGCAGCACCGGGACTAGCGGGGAATCCTACGAGCAGTACTTC. It translates to CASSTGTSGESYEQYF.